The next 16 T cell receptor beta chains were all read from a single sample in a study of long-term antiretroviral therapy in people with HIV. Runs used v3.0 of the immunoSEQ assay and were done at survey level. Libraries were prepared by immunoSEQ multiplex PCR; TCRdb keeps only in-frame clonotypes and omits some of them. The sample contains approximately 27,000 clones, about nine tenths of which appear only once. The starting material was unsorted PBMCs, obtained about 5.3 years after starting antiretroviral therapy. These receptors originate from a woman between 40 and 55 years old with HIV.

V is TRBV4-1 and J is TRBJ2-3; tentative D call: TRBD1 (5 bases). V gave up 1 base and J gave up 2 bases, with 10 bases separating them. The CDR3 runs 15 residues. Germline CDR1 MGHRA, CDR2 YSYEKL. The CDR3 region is CASSQVQGSTDTQYF. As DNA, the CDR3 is TGCGCCAGCAGCCAAGTCCAGGGTTCCACAGATACGCAGTATTTT.

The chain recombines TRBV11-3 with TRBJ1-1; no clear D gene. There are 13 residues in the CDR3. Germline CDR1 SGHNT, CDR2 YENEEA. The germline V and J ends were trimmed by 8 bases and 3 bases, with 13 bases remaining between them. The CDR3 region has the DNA TGTGCCAGCCGCCTCACCATTGACACTGAAGCTTTCTTT. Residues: CASRLTIDTEAFF.

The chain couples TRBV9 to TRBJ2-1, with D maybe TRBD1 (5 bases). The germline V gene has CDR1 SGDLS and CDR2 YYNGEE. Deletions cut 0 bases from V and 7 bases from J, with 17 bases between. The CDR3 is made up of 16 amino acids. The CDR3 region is CASSVDSIRVENEQFF. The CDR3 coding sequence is TGTGCCAGCAGCGTAGATTCGATCAGGGTCGAGAATGAGCAGTTCTTC.

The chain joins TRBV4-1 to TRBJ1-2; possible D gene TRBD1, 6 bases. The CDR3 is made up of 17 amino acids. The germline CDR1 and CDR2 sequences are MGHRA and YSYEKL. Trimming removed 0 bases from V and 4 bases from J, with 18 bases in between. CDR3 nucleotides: TGCGCCAGCAGCCAAGATCGACAGGATTTATCTCCCTATGGCTACACCTTC. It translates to CASSQDRQDLSPYGYTF.

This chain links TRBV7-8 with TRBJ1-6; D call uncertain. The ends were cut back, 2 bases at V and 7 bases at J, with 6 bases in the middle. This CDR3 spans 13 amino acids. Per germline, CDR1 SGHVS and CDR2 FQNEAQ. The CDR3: CASSLYPNSPLHF. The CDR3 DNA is TGTGCCAGCAGCTTATACCCCAATTCACCCCTCCACTTT. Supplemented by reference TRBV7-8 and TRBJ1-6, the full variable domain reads GAGVSQSPRYKVAKRGQDVALRCDPISGHVSLFWYQQALGQGPEFLTYFQNEAQLDKSGLPSDRFFAERPEGSVSTLKIQRTQQEDSAVYLCASSLYPNSPLHFGNGTRLTVT.

The CDR3 DNA is TGTGCCAGCTCGAATTCGCAGGTTGCCTATGGCTACACCTTC. It translates to CASSNSQVAYGYTF. The chain carries TRBV18 and TRBJ1-2; D gene uncertain. Germline V lookup: CDR1 KGHSH, CDR2 LQKENI. Trimming left V 6 bases short and J 4 bases short, with 15 bases between. The CDR3 spans 14 residues.

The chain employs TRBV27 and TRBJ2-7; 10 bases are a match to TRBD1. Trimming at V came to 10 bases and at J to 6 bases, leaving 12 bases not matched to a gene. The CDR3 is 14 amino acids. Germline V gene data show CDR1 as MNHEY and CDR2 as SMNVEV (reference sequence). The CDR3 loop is CAIGLAGTGVEQYF. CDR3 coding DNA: TGTGCCATTGGATTGGCCGGGACAGGGGTCGAGCAGTACTTC.

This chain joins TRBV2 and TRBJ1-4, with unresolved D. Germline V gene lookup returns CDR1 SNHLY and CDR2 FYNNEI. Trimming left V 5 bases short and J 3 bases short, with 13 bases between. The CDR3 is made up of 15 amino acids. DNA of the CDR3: TGTGCCAGCAGTAGATCAGGAGGGCCTAATGAAAAACTGTTTTTT. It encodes CASSRSGGPNEKLFF.

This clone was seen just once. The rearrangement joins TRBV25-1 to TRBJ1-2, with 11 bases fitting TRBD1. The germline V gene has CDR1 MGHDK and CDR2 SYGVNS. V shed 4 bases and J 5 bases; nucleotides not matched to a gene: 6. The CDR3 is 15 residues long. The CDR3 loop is CASSGGQGATYGYTF. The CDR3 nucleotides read TGTGCCAGCAGTGGTGGACAGGGGGCAACTTATGGCTACACCTTC.

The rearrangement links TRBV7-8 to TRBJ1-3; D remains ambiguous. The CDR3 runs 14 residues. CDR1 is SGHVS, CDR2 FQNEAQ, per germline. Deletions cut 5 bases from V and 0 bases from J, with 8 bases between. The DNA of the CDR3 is TGTGCCAGCAGCCCAGACGGCTCTGGAAACACCATATATTTT. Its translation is CASSPDGSGNTIYF.

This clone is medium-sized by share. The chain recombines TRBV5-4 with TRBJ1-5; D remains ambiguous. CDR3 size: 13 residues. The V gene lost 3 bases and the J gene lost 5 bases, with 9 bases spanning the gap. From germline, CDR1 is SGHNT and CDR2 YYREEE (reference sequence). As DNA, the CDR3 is TGTGCCAGCAGCTCTGAGGCAGATCAGCCCCAGCATTTT. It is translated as CASSSEADQPQHF. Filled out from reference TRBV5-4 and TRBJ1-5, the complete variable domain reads ETGVTQSPTHLIKTRGQQVTLRCSSQSGHNTVSWYQQALGQGPQFIFQYYREEENGRGNFPPRFSGLQFPNYSSELNVNALELDDSALYLCASSSEADQPQHFGDGTRLSIL.

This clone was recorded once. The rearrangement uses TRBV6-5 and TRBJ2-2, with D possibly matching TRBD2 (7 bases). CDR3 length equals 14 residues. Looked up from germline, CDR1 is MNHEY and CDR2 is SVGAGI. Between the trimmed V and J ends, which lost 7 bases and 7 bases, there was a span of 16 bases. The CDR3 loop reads CASTFGGRVGELFF. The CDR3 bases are TGTGCCAGCACTTTCGGGGGGCGGGTCGGGGAGCTGTTTTTT.

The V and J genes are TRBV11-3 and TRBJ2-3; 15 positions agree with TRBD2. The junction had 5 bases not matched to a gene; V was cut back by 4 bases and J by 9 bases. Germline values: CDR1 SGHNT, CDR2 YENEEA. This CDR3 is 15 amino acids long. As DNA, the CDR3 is TGTGCCAGCAGCTGGACTAGCGGGGGGGCCGGCACGCAGTATTTT. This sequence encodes CASSWTSGGAGTQYF.

The CDR3 sequence is CASSDWPAKNIQYF. The DNA for the CDR3 is TGCGCCAGCAGTGACTGGCCAGCCAAAAACATTCAGTACTTC. The chain links TRBV10-2 to TRBJ2-4; D gene ambiguous. Germline V gene data show CDR1 as WSHSY and CDR2 as SAAADI. This CDR3 is 14 amino acids long. V shed 3 bases and J shed 0 bases, with 6 bases lying between them.

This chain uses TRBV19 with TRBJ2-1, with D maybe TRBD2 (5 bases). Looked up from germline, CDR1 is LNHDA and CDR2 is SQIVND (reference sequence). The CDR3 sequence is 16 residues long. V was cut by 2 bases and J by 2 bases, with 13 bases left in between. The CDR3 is CASSINVGATYNEQFF. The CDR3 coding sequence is TGTGCCAGTAGTATAAATGTGGGAGCTACCTACAATGAGCAGTTCTTC.

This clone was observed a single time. CDR3 in amino acids: CASSDDSMYEQYF. CDR3 bases: TGTGCCAGCAGTGATGACAGCATGTACGAGCAGTACTTC. This chain connects TRBV2 to TRBJ2-7; possibly TRBD1 for D (5 bases). The CDR3 covers 13 residues. V dropped 3 bases and J dropped 4 bases, with 10 bases sitting between them. Looked up from germline, CDR1 is SNHLY and CDR2 is FYNNEI.